This T cell receptor beta chain was documented in a study of Ad26.COV2.S vaccination and SARS-CoV-2 variants (TCRdb year 2021). Regarding the complete study: Sequencing of the TCRbeta repertoire served to evaluate the specificity and breadth of SARS-CoV-2-reactive T cell receptors following Ad26.COV2.S vaccination. A total of some 30 samples were included in the TCR-sequenced set, comprising around 20 Ad26.COV2.S vaccine recipients, 5 placebo recipients and 8 SARS-CoV-2 convalescent individuals.

Reading the label with the study, this specimen's time point is: individuals recovered from natural SARS-CoV-2 infection. This clone was counted only a few times. Its antigen is not yet known. No much larger clone is present one base from it, and per-base qualities are unavailable. What the authors observed across the whole study: Comparable non-spike TCR breadth was observed between vaccine and placebo recipients, consistent with only spike being contained in the vaccine. It was noted by the authors that total T cell responses may have been underestimated by the TCR breadth and depth analyses. After vaccination, substantial breadth of spike-specific CD8+ and CD4+ T cell responses was reported. Ad26.COV2.S recipients had higher spike-specific TCR breadth than placebo recipients (P = 0.0014).

Germline trimming: 5 bases from V, 4 bases from J; junction bases outside gene matches: 5. Spanning cysteine to phenylalanine, the CDR3 consists of 13 amino acids. Of all the DNA, just the CDR3 is kept, 39 bases in frame from base 1. CDR1 and CDR2 were assigned from the germline V gene (reference sequence) as SEHNR and FQNEAQ. The immunoSEQ Assay was used to sequence TCRbeta CDR3 regions. After extraction, genomic DNA underwent amplification by bias-controlled multiplex PCR, followed by high-throughput sequencing. In the source study's methods: Collapsing and filtering of sequences were performed to quantify the absolute abundance of each unique TCRbeta CDR3 region. T cell fraction was estimated by normalizing TCRbeta template counts to usable DNA, which was measured by amplifying reference genes present in all nucleated cells. Repertoire TCRs were annotated as SARS-CoV-2-specific when V gene, CDR3 amino acid sequence and J gene were exactly matched to a known reactive TCR set. MIRA supplied the reference SARS-CoV-2 TCR set, which was filtered for enrichment in COVID-19-positive ImmuneCODE repertoires so that public or cross-reactive TCRs were removed. Using the MIRA antigens, annotated TCRs were further analysed by specific ORF or by position within an ORF. Breadth was defined as annotated unique rearrangements over total unique productive rearrangements; depth was the summed frequency of those rearrangements. Two-sided Wilcoxon rank-sum tests were applied when comparing TCR breadth between groups. Entries here come from immuneACCESS through TCRdb and include only in-frame sequences with V and J called. Some clones fail to appear in such tables; in the studies checked, an unresolved V gene covers under half of the shortfall, and the cause of the remainder is unknown. For V, J and clone size, that table is used; D and trimming come from the DNA. Across this sample there are 150,000 to 200,000 clones, with around nine tenths seen only once. In total, the top ten clones hold 5.9% of the sample.

The chain is made from TRBV7-9 and TRBJ2-7; TRBD1 lines up with 7 middle nucleotides. The receptor was derived from a human donor who had recovered from COVID-19. The sequencing here drew on peripheral blood, taken after recovery from COVID-19. The sequenced DNA is TGTGCCAGCAGCCACAGGGGTGGGTACGAGCAGTACTTC. Translated, this is CASSHRGGYEQYF.